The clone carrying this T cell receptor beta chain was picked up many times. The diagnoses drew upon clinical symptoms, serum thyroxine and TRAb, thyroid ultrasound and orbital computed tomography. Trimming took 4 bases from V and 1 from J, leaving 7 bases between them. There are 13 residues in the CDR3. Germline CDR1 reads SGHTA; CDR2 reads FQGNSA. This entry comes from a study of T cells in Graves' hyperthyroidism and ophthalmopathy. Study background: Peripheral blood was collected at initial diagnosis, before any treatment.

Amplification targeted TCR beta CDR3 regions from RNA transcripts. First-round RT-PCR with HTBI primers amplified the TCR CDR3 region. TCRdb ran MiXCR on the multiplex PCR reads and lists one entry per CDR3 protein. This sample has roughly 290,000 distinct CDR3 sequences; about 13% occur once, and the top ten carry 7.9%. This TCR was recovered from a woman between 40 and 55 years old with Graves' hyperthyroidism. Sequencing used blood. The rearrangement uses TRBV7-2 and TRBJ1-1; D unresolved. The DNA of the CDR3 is TGTGCCAGCAGCTCCTTCAGGAACACTGAAGCTTTCTTT. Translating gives CASSSFRNTEAFF. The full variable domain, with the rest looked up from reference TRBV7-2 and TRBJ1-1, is GAGVSQSPSNKVTEKGKDVELRCDPISGHTALYWYRQSLGQGLEFLIYFQGNSAPDKSGLPSDRFSAERTGGSVSTLTIQRTQQEDSAVYLCASSSFRNTEAFFGQGTRLTVV.